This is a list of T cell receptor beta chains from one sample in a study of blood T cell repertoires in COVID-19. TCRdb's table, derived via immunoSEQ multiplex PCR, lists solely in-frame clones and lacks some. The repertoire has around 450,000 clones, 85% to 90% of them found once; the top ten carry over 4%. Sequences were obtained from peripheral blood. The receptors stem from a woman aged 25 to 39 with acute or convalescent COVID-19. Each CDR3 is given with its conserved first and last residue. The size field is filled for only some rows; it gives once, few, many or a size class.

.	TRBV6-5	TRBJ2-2	CASSTGTAPRGELFF
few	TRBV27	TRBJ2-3	CASSSILGADTQYF
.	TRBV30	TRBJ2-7	CAWSTGTGFYEQYF
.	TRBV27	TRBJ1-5	CASSSTQLLSNQPQHF
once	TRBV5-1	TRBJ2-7	CASSPRTGQGSEQYF
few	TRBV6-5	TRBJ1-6	CASSYLDRGYSPLHF
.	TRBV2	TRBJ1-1	CASRRTGGTEAFF
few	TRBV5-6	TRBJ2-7	CASSQDTYEQYF
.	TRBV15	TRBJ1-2	CATSPAGTAGYGYTF
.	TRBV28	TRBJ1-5	CASSSPSGAEGNQPQHF
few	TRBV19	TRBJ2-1	CATQDRGAYNEQFF
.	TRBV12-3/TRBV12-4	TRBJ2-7	CASSSHLAYEQYF
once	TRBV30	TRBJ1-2	CAWSGTGVGYTF
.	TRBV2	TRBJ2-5	CASSWSGLAGEETQYF
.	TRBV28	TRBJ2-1	CASSFGRRRYNEQFF
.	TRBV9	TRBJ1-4	CASSVGRANEKLFF
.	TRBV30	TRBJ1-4	CAWSVHYGGNEKLFF
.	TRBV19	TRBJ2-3	CASTREGGASTDTQYF
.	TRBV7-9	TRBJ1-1	CASSFGLNTEAFF
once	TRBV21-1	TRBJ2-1	CASSKEEGKGSYNEQFF
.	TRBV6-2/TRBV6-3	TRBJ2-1	CASSSASFNNEQFF
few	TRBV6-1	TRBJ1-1	CASSESPGLRNTEAFF
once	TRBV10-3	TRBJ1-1	CAIKTSMNTEAFF
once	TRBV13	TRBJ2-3	CASSVLAGVGTDTQYF
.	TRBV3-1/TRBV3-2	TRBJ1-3	CASSQTLSYSGNTIYF
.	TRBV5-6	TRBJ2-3	CASSLEAVTDTQYF
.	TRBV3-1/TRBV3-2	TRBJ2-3	CASSLRREDTQYF
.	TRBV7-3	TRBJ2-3	CASSLTGASTDTQYF
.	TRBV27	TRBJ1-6	CASRSGTVNSPLHF
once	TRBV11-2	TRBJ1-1	CASSPRPPSPAVNTEAFF
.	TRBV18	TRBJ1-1	CASSPLKTGEGVSAFF
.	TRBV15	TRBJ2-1	CATSRDEGGRNEQFF
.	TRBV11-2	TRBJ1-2	CASSPLWRGVGYGYTF
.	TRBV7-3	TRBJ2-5	CASSSGLAGANGETQYF
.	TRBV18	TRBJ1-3	CASSPRLEGVSGNTIYF
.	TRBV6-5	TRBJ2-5	CASSRGQETQYF
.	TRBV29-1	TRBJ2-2	CSGYGDAGELFF
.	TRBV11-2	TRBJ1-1	CASSWSRTAPMNTEAFF
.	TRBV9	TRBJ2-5	CASSVSGGAAHETQYF
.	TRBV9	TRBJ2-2	CASSIRGGELFF
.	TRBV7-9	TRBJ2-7	CASSRGLGAYEQYF
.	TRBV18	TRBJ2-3	CASSSLVLKGGNTQYF
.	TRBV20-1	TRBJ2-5	CSTAVQETQYF
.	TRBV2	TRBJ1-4	CATRQGTSEKLFF
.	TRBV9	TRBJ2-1	CASSSAGQLYNEQFF
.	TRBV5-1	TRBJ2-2	CASNPSTGANTGELFF
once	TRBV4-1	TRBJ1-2	CASSRTEKNYGYTF
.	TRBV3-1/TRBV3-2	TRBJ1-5	CASSPGVGAPQHF
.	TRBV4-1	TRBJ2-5	CASSQPQETQYF
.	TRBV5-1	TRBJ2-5	CASSLLAGFQETQYF
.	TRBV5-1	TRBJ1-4	CASSEGGGPATNEKLFF
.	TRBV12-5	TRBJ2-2	CASGQALGTSGGVTGELFF
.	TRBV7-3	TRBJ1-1	CASSLMRNTEAFF
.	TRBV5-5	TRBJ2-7	CASSLFPGTVSYEQYF